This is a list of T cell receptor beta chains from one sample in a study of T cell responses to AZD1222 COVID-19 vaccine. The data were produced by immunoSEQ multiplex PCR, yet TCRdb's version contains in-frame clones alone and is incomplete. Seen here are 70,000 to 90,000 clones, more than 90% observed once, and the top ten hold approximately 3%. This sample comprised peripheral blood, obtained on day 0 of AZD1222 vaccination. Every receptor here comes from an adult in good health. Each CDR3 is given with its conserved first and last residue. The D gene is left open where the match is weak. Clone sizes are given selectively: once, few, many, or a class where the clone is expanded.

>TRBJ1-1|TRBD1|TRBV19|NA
TGTGCCAGTAGTATAAGTTTCCGGGACAGGATGAACACTGAAGCTTTCTTT
CASSISFRDRMNTEAFF
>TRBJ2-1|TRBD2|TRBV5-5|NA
TGTGCCAGCAGCTTGGTTCAAAGCGGGAGGGCAAACAATGAGCAGTTCTTC
CASSLVQSGRANNEQFF
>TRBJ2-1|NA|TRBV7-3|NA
TGTGCCAGCAGGCCGCAGGGGAGAAATGAGCAGTTCTTC
CASRPQGRNEQFF
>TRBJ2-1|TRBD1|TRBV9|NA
TGTGCCAGCAGCAAGCAGGGGGTTTCCTACAATGAGCAGTTCTTC
CASSKQGVSYNEQFF
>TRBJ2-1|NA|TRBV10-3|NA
TGTGCCATAAACGGGCTCCAAACGGATGAGCAGTTCTTC
CAINGLQTDEQFF
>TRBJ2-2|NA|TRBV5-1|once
TGCGCCAGCAGCAAACAGGGCACCGGGGAGCTGTTTTTT
CASSKQGTGELFF
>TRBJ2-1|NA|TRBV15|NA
TGTGCCACCAGCAGAGATAGGGGCGACCCCTACAATGAGCAGTTCTTC
CATSRDRGDPYNEQFF
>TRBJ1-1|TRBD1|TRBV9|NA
TGTGCCAGCAGCTCGGGACAGGGAGGGGGCACTGAAGCTTTCTTT
CASSSGQGGGTEAFF
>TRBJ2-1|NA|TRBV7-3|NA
TGTGCCAGCAGCCGAGGGCGGAGCTCCTACAATGAGCAGTTCTTC
CASSRGRSSYNEQFF
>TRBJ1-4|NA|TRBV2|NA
TGTGCCAGCTTCCCTCGGCAGGGCCCTAATGAAAAACTGTTTTTT
CASFPRQGPNEKLFF
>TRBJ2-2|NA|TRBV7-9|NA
TGTGCCAGCAGCCAGGGACTGGACACCGGGGAGCTGTTTTTT
CASSQGLDTGELFF
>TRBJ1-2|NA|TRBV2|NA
TGTGCCAGTTTGGGCGTAATCGGCTATGGCTACACCTTC
CASLGVIGYGYTF
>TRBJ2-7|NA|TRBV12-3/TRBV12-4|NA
TGTGCCAGCAGTCCCCAGGGCGGCTACGAGCAGTACTTC
CASSPQGGYEQYF
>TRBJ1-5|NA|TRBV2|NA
TGTGCCAGCAGTGGGACAGCGAATTATAATCAGCCCCAGCATTTT
CASSGTANYNQPQHF